Presented here are 2 T cell receptor beta chains from one specimen sequenced in a study of technical replicates of blood from a handful of donors. Clones were read by immunoSEQ multiplex PCR, and TCRdb kept only the in-frame ones, dropping some. The sample has approximately 79,000 clones; approximately 91% are singletons. The sample taken for sequencing was T cells isolated from PBMCs. The receptor set was obtained from a human donor in good health.

CDR3 in amino acids: CASSPGLAGDNEQFF. DNA of the CDR3: TGTGCCAGCTCACCAGGGCTAGCGGGTGACAATGAGCAGTTCTTC. This chain connects TRBV18 to TRBJ2-1; 8 positions match TRBD2. CDR1 is KGHSH and CDR2 is LQKENI in the germline V gene. Trimming removed 2 bases from V and 5 bases from J; junction bases left unmatched: 5. CDR3 length: 15 residues.

This chain connects TRBV18 to TRBJ1-2; D is unresolved. This CDR3 spans 12 amino acids. Between the trimmed V and J ends, which lost 1 base and 8 bases, there was a span of 8 bases. Germline-derived CDR1 and CDR2 are KGHSH and LQKENI. The CDR3 DNA reads TGTGCCAGCTCACCACGACAAGAGGGCTACACCTTC. Translation gives CASSPRQEGYTF. Based on the CDR3 plus reference TRBV18 and TRBJ1-2, the full variable domain is NAGVMQNPRHLVRRRGQEARLRCSPMKGHSHVYWYRQLPEEGLKFMVYLQKENIIDESGMPKERFSAEFPKEGPSILRIQQVVRGDSAAYFCASSPRQEGYTFGSGTRLTVV.